This T cell receptor beta chain was obtained from a study of CD8 T cells in ankylosing spondylitis. Study-wide findings and caveats: It was reported that disease-linked clones were significantly enriched in matched ankylosing spondylitis synovial fluid. Peripheral blood held disease-linked clones only at relatively low frequency, and these were CD8+.

This clonotype occurred many times. What it binds is unknown. Scientists made TCR beta libraries using quantitative 5'-RACE with molecular barcodes. TCRdb analysed the 5' RACE reads with MiXCR anew, one entry per CDR3 protein. The sample has 150,000 to 200,000 distinct CDR3 sequences; roughly 12% are singletons. Trimming removed 3 bases at V and 5 bases at J, with 14 bases between. This CDR3 comprises 15 residues. The specimen was blood, either unsorted or a sorted T cell fraction (not recorded which). J is TRBJ1-5 and V is TRBV12-3 or TRBV12-4; D unresolved. The source of this sequence is a male donor with ankylosing spondylitis or in good health (not recorded which). The CDR3 reads CASSFRAAPDQPQHF. In DNA form, the CDR3 reads TGTGCCAGCAGTTTTCGTGCTGCACCGGATCAGCCCCAGCATTTT.